This is a list of T cell receptor beta chains from one sample in a study of cytomegalovirus exposure and HLA in healthy donors. The assay was immunoSEQ multiplex PCR, and TCRdb's table has in-frame clones only and misses some. Here the sample spans 120,000 or so clones, more than 85% being singletons. The sequenced material came from PBMCs. Receptor source: a man in his late teens or twenties in good health and CMV-seropositive. Both conserved end residues are part of each CDR3. A D gene is named only where the DNA matches it firmly. Clone sizes are given selectively: once, few, many, or a class where the clone is expanded.

D	V	size	J	CDR3	DNA
TRBD2	TRBV11-2	NA	TRBJ2-7	CASSRTSHEQYF	TGTGCCAGCAGCCGGACTAGCCACGAGCAGTACTTC
NA	TRBV19	once	TRBJ1-1	CASSSHQGNTEAFF	TGTGCCAGTAGTAGCCATCAGGGGAACACTGAAGCTTTCTTT
NA	TRBV19	NA	TRBJ1-3	CASSIDSGRSSGNTIYF	TGTGCCAGTAGTATAGATTCGGGAAGGAGCTCTGGAAACACCATATATTTT
TRBD1	TRBV7-9	NA	TRBJ1-6	CASSPEAGTGNSPLHF	TGTGCCAGCAGCCCAGAGGCCGGGACAGGCAATTCACCCCTCCACTTT
TRBD2	TRBV4-1	NA	TRBJ2-1	CASRISGLAVNEQFF	TGCGCCAGCAGAATATCGGGACTAGCCGTCAATGAGCAGTTCTTC
NA	TRBV7-2	NA	TRBJ1-6	CASSAGTGRYSPLHF	TGTGCCAGCAGCGCCGGTACAGGACGGTATTCACCCCTCCACTTT
TRBD2	TRBV5-1	NA	TRBJ2-1	CASSLASGVYNEQFF	TGCGCCAGCAGCTTGGCTAGCGGGGTCTACAATGAGCAGTTCTTC
NA	TRBV6-4	NA	TRBJ1-2	CASSTPGYGYTF	TGTGCCAGCAGTACGCCCGGCTATGGCTACACCTTC
TRBD1	TRBV2	few	TRBJ2-7	CASSGGTVGEQYF	TGTGCCAGCAGTGGAGGGACAGTTGGCGAGCAGTACTTC
NA	TRBV4-1	NA	TRBJ1-3	CASSPRGGTIYF	TGCGCCAGCAGCCCAAGGGGGGGCACCATATATTTT
TRBD2	TRBV7-8	NA	TRBJ2-1	CASSLERWGGWNEQFF	TGTGCCAGCAGCTTAGAAAGGTGGGGGGGATGGAATGAGCAGTTCTTC
TRBD1	TRBV14	NA	TRBJ2-7	CASSQEGTGGKGAYEQYF	TGTGCCAGCAGCCAAGAGGGGACAGGGGGCAAAGGGGCCTACGAGCAGTACTTC
TRBD1	TRBV5-6	NA	TRBJ2-1	CASRIGQGTYNEQFF	TGTGCCAGCAGAATTGGACAGGGGACCTACAATGAGCAGTTCTTC
NA	TRBV19	NA	TRBJ1-6	CASTAGYNSPLHF	TGTGCCAGTACGGCAGGCTATAATTCACCCCTCCACTTT
NA	TRBV4-3	NA	TRBJ2-6	CASSQGHPGFGANVLTF	TGCGCCAGCAGCCAAGGGCACCCAGGATTTGGGGCCAACGTCCTGACTTTC
TRBD1	TRBV30	NA	TRBJ1-1	CAWSSGTGSISGAFF	TGTGCCTGGAGTAGCGGGACAGGGTCCATATCTGGGGCTTTCTTT
TRBD1	TRBV19	NA	TRBJ2-7	CASSIEFTGGYEQYF	TGTGCCAGTAGTATAGAGTTTACAGGGGGCTACGAGCAGTACTTC